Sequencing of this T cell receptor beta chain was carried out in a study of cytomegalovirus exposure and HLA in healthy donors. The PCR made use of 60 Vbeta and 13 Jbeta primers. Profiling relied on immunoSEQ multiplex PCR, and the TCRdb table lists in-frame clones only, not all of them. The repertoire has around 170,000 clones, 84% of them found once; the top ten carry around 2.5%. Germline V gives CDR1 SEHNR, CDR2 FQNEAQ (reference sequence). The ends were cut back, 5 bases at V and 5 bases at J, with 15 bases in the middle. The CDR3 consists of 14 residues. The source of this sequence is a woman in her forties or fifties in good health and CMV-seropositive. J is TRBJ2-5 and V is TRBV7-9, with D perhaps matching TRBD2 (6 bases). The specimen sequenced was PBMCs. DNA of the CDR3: TGTGCCAGCAGCCCCGGGCGGGAAGGGGAGACCCAGTACTTC. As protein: CASSPGREGETQYF.